The clone carrying this T cell receptor beta chain was seen only a few times. Antigen: not known. CDR1 is LNHDA and CDR2 is SQIVND in the germline V gene (reference sequence). The CDR3 has 14 residues. V lost 3 bases to trimming and J lost 2 bases; unmatched junction nucleotides: 1. This entry belongs to a study of cytomegalovirus exposure and HLA in healthy donors. Study in general: In terms of ancestry, the Caucasian-associated cluster contained 81% of the 350 to 450 genotyped donors.

Whole-study findings and limits: Donor immune exposure was known only as CMV serostatus. Most observed TCR sequences were rare, whereas some public TCRs were detected in many donors.

The PCR ran on 60 Vbeta and 13 Jbeta primers. The protocol was immunoSEQ multiplex PCR, while the TCRdb copy is restricted to in-frame clones and leaves out a portion. The sample lists 150,000 to 180,000 clones; 65% to 80% were seen once. The receptor comes from a woman aged 40-49 years in good health and CMV-seronegative. The chain recombines TRBV19 with TRBJ2-7; 10 bases are a match to TRBD1. Sequenced: PBMCs. The CDR3 coding sequence is TGTGCCAGTAGTATCGGGACAGGGGCCTACGAGCAGTACTTC. Protein: CASSIGTGAYEQYF.